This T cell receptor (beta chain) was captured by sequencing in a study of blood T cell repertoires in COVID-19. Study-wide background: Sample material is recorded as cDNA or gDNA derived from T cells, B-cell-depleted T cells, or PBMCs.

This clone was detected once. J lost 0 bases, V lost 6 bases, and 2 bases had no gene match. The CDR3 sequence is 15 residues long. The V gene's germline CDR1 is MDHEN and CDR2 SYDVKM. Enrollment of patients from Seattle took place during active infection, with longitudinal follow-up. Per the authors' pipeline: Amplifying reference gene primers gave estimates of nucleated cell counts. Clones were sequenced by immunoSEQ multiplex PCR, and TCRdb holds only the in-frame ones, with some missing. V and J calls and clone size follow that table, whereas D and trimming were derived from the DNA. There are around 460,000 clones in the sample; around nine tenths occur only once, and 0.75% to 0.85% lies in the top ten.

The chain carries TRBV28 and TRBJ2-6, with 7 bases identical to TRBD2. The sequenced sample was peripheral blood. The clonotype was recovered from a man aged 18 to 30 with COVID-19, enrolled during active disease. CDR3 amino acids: CASRGGNSGANVLTF. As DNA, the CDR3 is TGTGCCAGCAGGGGGGGGAACTCTGGGGCCAACGTCCTGACTTTC.